This T cell receptor beta chain was sequenced in a study of cytotoxic CD8 clonotypes in ibrutinib-treated CLL. This clone showed up just once. Repertoires were generated with immunoSEQ multiplex PCR, while TCRdb's copy carries only in-frame clones and drops some. Here the sample spans 20,000 to 25,000 clones, approximately 71% being singletons. This TCR was sampled from a human donor with chronic lymphocytic leukemia. Sequencing was performed on PBMCs, taken after 12 months of ibrutinib treatment.

The CDR3 loop reads CASNLMGQGTEAFF. The CDR3 DNA reads as TGTGCCAGCAATCTAATGGGACAGGGGACTGAAGCTTTCTTT. The rearrangement joins TRBV6-1 to TRBJ1-1, with 10 bases lining up with TRBD1. Germline V lookup: CDR1 MNHNS, CDR2 SASEGT. Trimming at V came to 7 bases and at J to 5 bases, leaving 7 bases not matched to a gene. The CDR3 is 14 residues long.